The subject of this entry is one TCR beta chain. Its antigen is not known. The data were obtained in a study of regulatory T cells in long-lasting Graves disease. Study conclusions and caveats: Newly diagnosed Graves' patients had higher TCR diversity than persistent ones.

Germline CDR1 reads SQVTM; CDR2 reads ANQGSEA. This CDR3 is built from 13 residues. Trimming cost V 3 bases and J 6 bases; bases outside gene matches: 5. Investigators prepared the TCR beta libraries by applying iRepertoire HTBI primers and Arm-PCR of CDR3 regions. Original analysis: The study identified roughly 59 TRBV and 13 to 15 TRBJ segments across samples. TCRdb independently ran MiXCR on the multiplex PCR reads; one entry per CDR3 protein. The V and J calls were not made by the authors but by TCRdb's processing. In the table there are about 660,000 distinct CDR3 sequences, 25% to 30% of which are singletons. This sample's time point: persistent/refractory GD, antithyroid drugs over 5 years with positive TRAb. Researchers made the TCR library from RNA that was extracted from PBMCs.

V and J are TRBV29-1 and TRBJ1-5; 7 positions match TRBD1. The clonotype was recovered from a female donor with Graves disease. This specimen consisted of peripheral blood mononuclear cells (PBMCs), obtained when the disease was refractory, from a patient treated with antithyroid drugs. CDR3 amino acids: CSVEEGAGQPQHF. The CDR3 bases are TGCAGCGTTGAGGAGGGGGCTGGTCAGCCCCAGCATTTT.